This T cell receptor (beta chain) came from a study of T cells after yellow fever vaccination. TCRdb re-derived calls from the 5' RACE reads in MiXCR, one entry per CDR3 protein. The sample has approximately 550,000 distinct CDR3 sequences; 19% are singletons. Deletions cut 2 bases from V and 4 bases from J, with 12 bases between. This CDR3 comprises 14 residues. The germline V gene has CDR1 MNHEY and CDR2 SVGAGI. This clonotype was observed many times. This specimen consisted of PBMCs, obtained 15 days after the yellow fever booster vaccination. The sequence came from a man between 25 and 39 years old who received the YFV17D yellow fever vaccine. The chain has TRBV6-5 and TRBJ2-7, with D tentatively TRBD1 or TRBD2 (6 bases each). As DNA, the CDR3 is TGTGCCAGCAGTTACCCCGGAGGGGGGTACGAGCAGTACTTC. Translating gives CASSYPGGGYEQYF.